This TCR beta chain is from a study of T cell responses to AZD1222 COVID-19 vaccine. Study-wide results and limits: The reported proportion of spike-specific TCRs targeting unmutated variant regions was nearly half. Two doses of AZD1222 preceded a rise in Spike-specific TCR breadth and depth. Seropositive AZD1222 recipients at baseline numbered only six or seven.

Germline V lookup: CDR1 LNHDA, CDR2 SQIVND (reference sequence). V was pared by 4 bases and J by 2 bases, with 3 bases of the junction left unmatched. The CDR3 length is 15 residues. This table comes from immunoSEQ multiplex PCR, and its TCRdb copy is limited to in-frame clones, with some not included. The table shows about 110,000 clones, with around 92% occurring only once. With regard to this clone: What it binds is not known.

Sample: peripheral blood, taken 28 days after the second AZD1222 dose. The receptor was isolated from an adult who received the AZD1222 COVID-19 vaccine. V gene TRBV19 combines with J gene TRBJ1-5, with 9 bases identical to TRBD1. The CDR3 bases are TGTGCCAGTAGTAAGGACAGGGGCGGCAATCAGCCCCAGCATTTT. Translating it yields CASSKDRGGNQPQHF.